This TCR beta chain was retrieved from a study of OX40 agonist ivuxolimab in advanced cancers. Background on the study: Partial responses were achieved by three patients: one hepatocellular carcinoma, two cutaneous melanoma. Regarding the study as a whole: Expanded peripheral T cells had an undetermined antigen specificity.

Method: immunoSEQ multiplex PCR; TCRdb's copy keeps in-frame clones and lacks some. The data contain about 72,000 clones, roughly four fifths of them seen just once; the ten biggest clones take up approximately 2.3%. Patients were ruled out by autoimmune disease history or systemic immunosuppression. The CDR3 consists of 14 residues. Unmatched junction bases numbered 6, after V lost 3 bases and J lost 8 bases. From germline, CDR1 is SGHDT and CDR2 YYEEEE. Remarks on this clone: Antigen unknown.

The TCR was taken from an adult with an advanced solid tumor such as melanoma, head and neck, liver or kidney cancer. Here the sequenced sample was CD4+ or CD8+ T cells sorted from blood, taken in a trial of the OX40 agonist ivuxolimab. The V gene is TRBV5-6, the J gene TRBJ1-5; TRBD1 matches 9 bases. CDR3 coding DNA: TGTGCCAGCAGCTCAGGACAGGGGAGTAAGCCCCAGCATTTT. Encoded protein: CASSSGQGSKPQHF.